Below are 5 T cell receptor beta chains sequenced from a single sample in a study of read filtering for tumor transcriptome and immune sequencing. The library was built from around 0.4 ug RNA with molecular barcoded adaptors for alpha/delta and beta/gamma chains. MiXCR, applied by TCRdb to the reads, yields one record per CDR3 protein. The sample consists of around 130,000 distinct CDR3 sequences, less than 15% of them appearing once. Sequencing was performed on a population of CD138-negative cells sorted from bone marrow. The receptors stem from a donor at least 40 years old with multiple myeloma.

A remark on this clonotype: A much larger clone lies one base from this, so it may be a read error. The V call is TRBV5-1, the J call TRBJ2-2; no definite D call. Between the trimmed V and J ends, which lost 2 bases and 4 bases, there was a span of 6 bases. The CDR3 runs 13 residues. CDR1 and CDR2 from the germline V gene are SGHRS and YFSETQ. The CDR3 region is CASSFSSTGELFF. CDR3 in DNA: TGCGCCAGCAGCTTCTCGAGCACCGGGGAGCTGTTTTTT.

This clonotype was observed many times. The V call is TRBV11-1, the J call TRBJ2-1; D assignment may be TRBD1 or TRBD2 (5 bases each). Trimming removed 2 bases from V and 9 bases from J, with 14 bases in between. Germline CDR1 is SGHAT and CDR2 is FQDESV (reference sequence). This CDR3 is built from 14 residues. The CDR3 DNA is TGTGCCAGCAGCTTAAGCCTCTGGGACCTTGAGCAGTTCTTC. The encoded protein is CASSLSLWDLEQFF. Based on the CDR3 plus reference TRBV11-1 and TRBJ2-1, the full variable domain is EAEVAQSPRYKITEKSQAVAFWCDPISGHATLYWYRQILGQGPELLVQFQDESVVDDSQLPKDRFSAERLKGVDSTLKIQPAELGDSAMYLCASSLSLWDLEQFFGPGTRLTVL.

This rearrangement joins TRBV11-3 to TRBJ2-3; D is possibly TRBD2 (6 bases). CDR1 is SGHNT, CDR2 YENEEA, per germline. This CDR3 has 19 residues. V lost 2 bases to trimming and J lost 4 bases, with 25 bases between them. In DNA form, the CDR3 reads TGTGCCAGCAGCTTATATCCCCCCTCGGGGGATGCTAGGGCAGATACGCAGTATTTT. Translating gives CASSLYPPSGDARADTQYF.

This clonotype was found a few times. A single base separates this from a much larger clone, so it may be a read error. The rearrangement joins TRBV29-1 to TRBJ2-1; D ambiguous. V was cut by 7 bases and J by 12 bases, with 13 bases left in between. Germline values: CDR1 SQVTM, CDR2 ANQGSEA. There are 10 residues in the CDR3. The DNA for the CDR3 is TGCAGCGCCGGAACTGATGTGCAGTTCTTC. Protein: CSAGTDVQFF.

Comments on this clonotype: This likely stems from a read error, as it lies one base from a far larger clone. The rearrangement joins TRBV5-3 to TRBJ1-5; D not certain. TRBV5-3 is sorted into the ORF group, with uncertain function. The CDR3 totals 14 residues. The CDR3 DNA sequence: TGTGCCAGCAGCCTCGGAATTAGCAATCAGCCCCAGAATTTT. It yields the protein CASSLGISNQPQNF.